These T cell receptor beta chains were read from a single sample in a study of blood T cell repertoires in COVID-19. Some clones are missing from TCRdb's copy, which holds only in-frame ones; the method was immunoSEQ multiplex PCR. The table shows 200,000 or so clones, with roughly four fifths occurring only once. Specimen: peripheral blood. Receptor source: an elderly woman with COVID-19, enrolled during active disease. CDR3s include the opening cysteine and the closing phenylalanine or tryptophan. A D gene is named only where the DNA matches it firmly. Size is stated for part of the rows, as once, few or many counts, or as a class when the clone is expanded.

clone_size j_call d_call v_call cdr3_aa cdr3_nt
. TRBJ2-7 TRBD2 TRBV15 CATTESRGLALEQYF TGTGCCACCACCGAGAGTCGAGGACTAGCGTTAGAGCAGTACTTC
. TRBJ2-7 . TRBV7-2 CASSPWPYEQYF TGTGCCAGCAGCCCGTGGCCTTACGAGCAGTACTTC
. TRBJ2-7 . TRBV3-1/TRBV3-2 CASSQGQGNEQYF TGTGCCAGCAGCCAAGGTCAGGGAAACGAGCAGTACTTC
. TRBJ1-1 TRBD1 TRBV6-2/TRBV6-3 CASSHRGREAFF TGTGCCAGCAGCCACAGGGGGCGCGAAGCTTTCTTT
. TRBJ1-2 TRBD1 TRBV7-2 CASSPTGTAGYTF TGTGCCAGCAGCCCCACCGGGACAGCAGGCTACACCTTC
. TRBJ1-1 TRBD1 TRBV28 CASRPTGLFSAFF TGTGCCAGCAGACCGACAGGGTTATTCTCAGCTTTCTTT
. TRBJ2-1 TRBD2 TRBV5-6 CASSPTSGSFEQFF TGTGCCAGCAGCCCAACTAGCGGGAGCTTTGAGCAGTTCTTC
. TRBJ1-1 . TRBV11-2 CASSLHLNTEAFF TGTGCCAGCAGCTTACACTTGAACACTGAAGCTTTCTTT
. TRBJ1-5 . TRBV29-1 CSVVPTGFNQPQHF TGCAGCGTTGTCCCGACAGGATTCAATCAGCCCCAGCATTTT
. TRBJ2-3 TRBD2 TRBV5-5 CASSLAGRADTQYF TGTGCCAGCAGCTTGGCAGGGAGGGCAGATACGCAGTATTTT
once TRBJ1-2 TRBD1 TRBV19 CASSPGTGERGYTF TGTGCCAGTAGTCCTGGGACAGGGGAGAGGGGCTACACCTTC
. TRBJ1-2 TRBD1 TRBV27 CASSFWDRGYGYTF TGTGCCAGCAGTTTTTGGGACAGGGGCTATGGCTACACCTTC
. TRBJ2-7 . TRBV5-1 CASSSTASSYEQYF TGCGCCAGCAGCTCGACAGCGAGCTCCTACGAGCAGTACTTC
few TRBJ1-4 . TRBV28 CASSFPGYEKLFF TGTGCCAGCAGTTTCCCGGGATATGAAAAACTGTTTTTT
. TRBJ1-5 . TRBV30 CAWSLAGDQPQHF TGTGCCTGGAGTTTGGCAGGGGATCAGCCCCAGCATTTT
. TRBJ1-5 . TRBV15 CATSRERSNQPQHF TGTGCCACCAGCAGAGAACGGTCAAATCAGCCCCAGCATTTT
. TRBJ2-2 . TRBV9 CASSAMHSLTATGELFF TGTGCCAGCAGCGCCATGCATTCTCTGACAGCCACCGGGGAGCTGTTTTTT
few TRBJ2-7 TRBD2 TRBV6-6 CASSYSGTRMYEQYF TGTGCCAGCAGTTACTCCGGGACTAGGATGTACGAGCAGTACTTC
. TRBJ1-1 . TRBV4-1 CASSQVLGLKNTEAFF TGCGCCAGCAGCCAAGTCCTGGGACTCAAGAACACTGAAGCTTTCTTT
. TRBJ1-1 TRBD1 TRBV4-2 CASSQGSTGGYTEAFF TGTGCCAGCAGCCAAGGATCGACAGGGGGCTACACTGAAGCTTTCTTT
. TRBJ1-2 . TRBV6-6 CASSIGLLAGYTF TGTGCCAGCAGTATAGGACTGCTGGCAGGCTACACCTTC
. TRBJ1-5 . TRBV6-2/TRBV6-3 CASSPGQYQPQHF TGTGCCAGCAGTCCAGGACAGTATCAGCCCCAGCATTTT
once TRBJ2-7 TRBD1 TRBV6-2/TRBV6-3 CASSYSDRFYEQYF TGTGCCAGCAGTTACTCGGACAGGTTCTACGAGCAGTACTTC
once TRBJ2-3 . TRBV2 CASTLSLADTQYF TGTGCCAGCACCCTCTCCCTAGCAGATACGCAGTATTTT
few TRBJ2-2 TRBD2 TRBV7-2 CASSPSGGSNTGELFF TGTGCCAGCAGCCCTAGCGGGGGCTCGAACACCGGGGAGCTGTTTTTT
. TRBJ2-7 TRBD2 TRBV11-3 CASSSPSGRSYEQYF TGTGCCAGCAGCTCACCTAGCGGGCGCTCCTACGAGCAGTACTTC
. TRBJ1-1 . TRBV5-6 CASSSVYGNTEAFF TGTGCCAGCAGCTCCGTCTACGGTAACACTGAAGCTTTCTTT
. TRBJ1-2 . TRBV21-1 CASSPCARGVYGYTF TGTGCCAGCAGCCCATGCGCCAGGGGGGTCTATGGCTACACCTTC